A single T cell receptor beta chain is shown here with its context. V was clipped by 1 base and J by 2 bases; unmatched bases: 3. This CDR3 is 16 amino acids long. Germline assignment: CDR1 LGHNA and CDR2 YSLEER. The data were obtained in a study of cytomegalovirus exposure and HLA in healthy donors. Primers: 60 Vbeta forward and 13 Jbeta reverse. Method: immunoSEQ multiplex PCR; TCRdb's copy keeps in-frame clones and lacks some. Its table lists roughly 190,000 clones. The chain has TRBV4-3 and TRBJ2-3, with 10 nucleotides matching TRBD1. The TCR originated in a woman between 18 and 29 years old in good health and CMV-seropositive. The sample comprised PBMCs. The CDR3: CASSQGDRGDTDTQYF. CDR3 in DNA: TGCGCCAGCAGCCAAGGGGACAGGGGAGACACAGATACGCAGTATTTT.